This TCR beta chain was found in a study of T cells after yellow fever vaccination. V lost 1 base and J lost 3, with 9 bases in between. CDR1 and CDR2 (germline): MDHEN, SYDVKM. The CDR3 runs to 14 residues. TCRdb re-called the 5' RACE reads with MiXCR, one entry per CDR3 protein. The data hold 95,000 to 150,000 distinct CDR3 sequences, with more than 7.5% observed a single time. This clonotype was seen a handful of times. Sequenced material: CD8+ T cells sorted from PBMCs, taken on the day of the yellow fever booster vaccination. V usage is TRBV28 and J usage is TRBJ1-2; D call uncertain. The clonotype originates from a man younger than 30 who received the YFV17D yellow fever vaccine. The CDR3 region is CASSLLGIHYGYTF. CDR3 bases: TGTGCCAGCAGTTTATTGGGAATCCACTATGGCTACACCTTC.